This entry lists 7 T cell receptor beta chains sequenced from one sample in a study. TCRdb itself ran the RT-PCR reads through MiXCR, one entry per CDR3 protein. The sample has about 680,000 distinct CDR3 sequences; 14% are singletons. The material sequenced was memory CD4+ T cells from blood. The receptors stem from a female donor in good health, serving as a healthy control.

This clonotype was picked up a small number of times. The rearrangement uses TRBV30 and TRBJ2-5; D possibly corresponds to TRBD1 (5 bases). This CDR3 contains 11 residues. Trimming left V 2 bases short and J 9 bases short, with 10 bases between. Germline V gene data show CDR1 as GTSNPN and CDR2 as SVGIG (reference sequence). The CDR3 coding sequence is TGTGCCTGGAGTTCAGCCAGGGCCCAGTACTTC. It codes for CAWSSARAQYF.

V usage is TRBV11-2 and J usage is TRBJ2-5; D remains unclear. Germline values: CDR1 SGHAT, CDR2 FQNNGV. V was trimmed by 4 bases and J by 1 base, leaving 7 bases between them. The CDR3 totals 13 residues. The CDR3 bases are TGTGCCAGCAGCTACTCACTCCAAGAGACCCAGTACTTC. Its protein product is CASSYSLQETQYF.

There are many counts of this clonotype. The CDR3 DNA reads as TGTGCCAGCAGCGCGACAGGCTCCTACGAGCAGTACTTC. This encodes CASSATGSYEQYF. This rearrangement joins TRBV9 to TRBJ2-7; maybe TRBD1 (6 bases). Per the germline V gene, CDR1 is SGDLS and CDR2 is YYNGEE. Trimming shortened V by 3 bases and J by 0 bases, and 7 bases separated the two germline ends. The CDR3 runs 13 residues.

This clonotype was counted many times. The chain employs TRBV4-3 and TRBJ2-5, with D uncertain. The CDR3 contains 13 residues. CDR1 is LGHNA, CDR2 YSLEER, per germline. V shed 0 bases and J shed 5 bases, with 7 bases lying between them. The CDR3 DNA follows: TGCGCCAGCAGCCAAGATAGGATGGAGACCCAGTACTTC. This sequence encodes CASSQDRMETQYF.

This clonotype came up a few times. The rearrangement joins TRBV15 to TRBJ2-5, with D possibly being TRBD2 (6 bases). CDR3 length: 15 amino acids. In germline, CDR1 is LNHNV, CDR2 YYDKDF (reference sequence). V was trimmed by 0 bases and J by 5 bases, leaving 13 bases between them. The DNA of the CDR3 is TGTGCCACCAGCAGAGATTCGACCCGGGGGGAGACCCAGTACTTC. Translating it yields CATSRDSTRGETQYF.

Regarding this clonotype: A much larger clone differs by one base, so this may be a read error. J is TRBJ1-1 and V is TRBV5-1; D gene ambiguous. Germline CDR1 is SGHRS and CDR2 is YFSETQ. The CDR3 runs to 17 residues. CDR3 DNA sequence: TGCGCCAGCAGCTTGCGAGGTGGGCCTTGGGAAAACACTAAAGCTTTCTTT. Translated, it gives CASSLRGGPWENTKAFF.

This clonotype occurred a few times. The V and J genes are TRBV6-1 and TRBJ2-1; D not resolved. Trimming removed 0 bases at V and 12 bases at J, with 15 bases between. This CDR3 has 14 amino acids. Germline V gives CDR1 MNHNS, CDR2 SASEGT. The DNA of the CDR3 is TGTGCCAGCAGTGAAGCCCCTACCCAGTTCGGGCAGTTCTTC. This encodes CASSEAPTQFGQFF.